The entry that follows covers one T cell receptor (beta chain) sequence. Those who participated ranged in age from about 18 to 89 years and resided in 20 to 30 US areas. The source of the sample is a study of blood T cell repertoires in COVID-19. Study-wide context: PBMCs, B-cell-depleted T cells, or T cells provided the cDNA or gDNA that made up the material.

CDR3 length: 15 residues. The germline V gene has CDR1 MNHNY and CDR2 SVGAGI (reference sequence). Trimming left V 0 bases short and J 7 bases short, with 14 bases between. Method: immunoSEQ multiplex PCR; TCRdb's copy keeps in-frame clones and lacks some. The sample holds 150,000 to 200,000 clones, over 80% seen once. This sequence originates from an older woman who had recovered from COVID-19. Sequencing was carried out using PBMCs or T cells enriched from blood (not recorded which). This chain uses TRBV6-6 with TRBJ2-3, with D possibly TRBD2 on 6 matching bases. The CDR3 sequence: CASSYSYSAGNTQYF. CDR3 DNA sequence: TGTGCCAGCAGTTACTCCTATTCCGCGGGAAATACGCAGTATTTT.